This T cell receptor beta chain came from a study of T cell repertoires in cytomegalovirus infection. For this clonotype: Its target is not known.

Between the trimmed V and J ends, which lost 4 bases and 8 bases, there was a span of 14 bases. The CDR3 runs to 13 residues. Per the germline V gene, CDR1 is SEHNR and CDR2 is FQNEAQ (reference sequence). TCRdb re-derived calls from the reads in MiXCR, one entry per CDR3 protein. The data contain approximately 910,000 distinct CDR3 sequences, about 33% of them seen just once; the ten biggest clones take up around 15%. V usage is TRBV7-9 and J usage is TRBJ1-2, with D uncertain. The sample was cultured CD8+ T cells from PBMCs, taken from culture after CMV antigen stimulation. The TCR comes from a human donor in good health (CMV status not recorded). Some clones in this sample may be carry-over from other donors' samples. CDR3 coding DNA: TGTGCCAGCAGCTCCGGGTCGATGAAGGGCTACACCTTC. Translated: CASSSGSMKGYTF. Full variable domain (outside the CDR3, taken from reference TRBV7-9 and TRBJ1-2): DTGVSQNPRHKITKRGQNVTFRCDPISEHNRLYWYRQTLGQGPEFLTYFQNEAQLEKSRLLSDRFSAERPKGSFSTLEIQRTEQGDSAMYLCASSSGSMKGYTFGSGTRLTVV.